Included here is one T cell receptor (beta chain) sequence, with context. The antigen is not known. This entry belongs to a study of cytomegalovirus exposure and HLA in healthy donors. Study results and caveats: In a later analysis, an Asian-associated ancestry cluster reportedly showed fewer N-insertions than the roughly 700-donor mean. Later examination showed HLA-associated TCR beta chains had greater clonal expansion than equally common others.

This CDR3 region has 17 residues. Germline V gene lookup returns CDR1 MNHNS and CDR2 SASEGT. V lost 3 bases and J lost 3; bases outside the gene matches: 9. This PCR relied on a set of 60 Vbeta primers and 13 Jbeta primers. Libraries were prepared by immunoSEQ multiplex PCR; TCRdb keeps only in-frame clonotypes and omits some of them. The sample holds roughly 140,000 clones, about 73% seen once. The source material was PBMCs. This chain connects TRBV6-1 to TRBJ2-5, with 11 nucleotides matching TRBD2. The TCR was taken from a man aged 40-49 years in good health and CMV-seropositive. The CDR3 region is CASSEAAGLAVKETQYF. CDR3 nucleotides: TGTGCCAGCAGTGAGGCGGCGGGACTAGCGGTTAAAGAGACCCAGTACTTC.